Listed here is a single T cell receptor (beta chain). What it binds is not known. These data belong to a study of cytomegalovirus exposure and HLA in healthy donors. Study-wide findings and caveats: The finding came from a later analysis; first-cohort TCR clusters tended to co-occur in the 130 or so validation repertoires. The study listed some 160 cytomegalovirus-associated TCR beta chains. Rarity held for most TCR sequences, but there were some public TCRs that occurred in many donors.

Assay used: immunoSEQ multiplex PCR; TCRdb lists only in-frame clones, some missing. The sample comprises more than 300,000 clones, 80% to 90% of which are singletons, and roughly 0.82% rests with the top ten. Material for sequencing was PBMCs. This receptor was obtained from a woman aged 18-29 years in good health and CMV-seronegative.

CDR3 sequence reads: CASRGVVGEKLFF. CDR3 in DNA: TGTGCCAGCAGAGGGGTGGTAGGTGAAAAACTGTTTTTT. The J gene is TRBJ1-4, the V gene TRBV2, with a possible D match to TRBD1 (5 bases). Germline V CDR1 and CDR2: SNHLY, FYNNEI. V was cut by 6 bases and J by 7 bases, with 12 bases left in between. The CDR3 extends over 13 amino acids.